This TCR beta chain is from a study of blood T cell repertoires in COVID-19. Study summary: Acute-phase and convalescent COVID-19 samples originated in the United States, Italy and Spain. PBMCs, B-cell-depleted T cells, or T cells were the source of the cDNA or gDNA that made up the material.

Original data processing: Estimation of nucleated cell counts was performed using reference gene primer amplification. Data came from immunoSEQ multiplex PCR; TCRdb stores just in-frame clones and leaves some out. From that table come the V and J calls and clone size; the DNA was used to work out D and trimming. Among roughly 150,000 clones listed, roughly nine tenths were seen once. V was shortened by 1 base and J by 1 base, with 8 bases between the two germline ends. The CDR3 contains 15 residues. Germline loops: CDR1 MNHEY, CDR2 SVGAGI. The origin of this receptor is a human donor in a cohort sampled during active COVID-19. The sequencing sample was made of peripheral blood. The chain employs TRBV6-5 and TRBJ1-5; weak D call: TRBD1 (5 bases). The CDR3 region has the DNA TGTGCCAGCAGTTACTGGCGGGACAGCAATCAGCCCCAGCATTTT. The encoded protein is CASSYWRDSNQPQHF.